Below are 14 T cell receptor beta chains sequenced from a single sample in a study of T cell repertoires in aging, cancer and after chemotherapy. Multiplex touch-down PCR with TRB-A/B primers amplified rearranged V-D-J TRB sequences. MiXCR, run by TCRdb on the multiplex PCR reads, gives a single entry per CDR3 protein. The sample holds about 7,800 distinct CDR3 sequences, roughly 39% seen once. The template was genomic DNA from peripheral blood, not RNA. The sample was blood. These receptors came from a human donor with a solid tumor.

The gene calls are TRBV18 and TRBJ2-5; D is unresolved. The V end was cut by 0 bases, the J end by 4 bases, with 6 bases between. Germline V CDR1 and CDR2: KGHSH, LQKENI. CDR3 size: 13 residues. CDR3 sequence reads: CASSPPTSETQYF. CDR3 nucleotide sequence: TGTGCCAGCTCACCACCGACATCAGAGACCCAGTACTTC.

The chain combines TRBV6-5 with TRBJ2-7; D not resolved. With 6 bases removed from V and 6 bases from J, the gap between germline ends came to 21 bases. CDR1 is MNHEY, CDR2 SVGAGI, per germline. The CDR3 length is 15 residues. CDR3 coding DNA: TGTGCCAGCAGCCCCCCGTTGGGCTCCCCTGGCGAGCAGTACTTC. The encoded protein is CASSPPLGSPGEQYF.

The rearrangement uses TRBV18 and TRBJ2-1, with 7 nucleotides matching TRBD1. This CDR3 is built from 15 residues. Germline values: CDR1 KGHSH, CDR2 LQKENI. V lost 6 bases to trimming and J lost 5 bases; unmatched junction nucleotides: 10. CDR3 in amino acids: CASSPDRDGHNEQFF. CDR3 DNA sequence: TGTGCCAGCTCCCCAGACAGGGACGGACACAATGAGCAGTTCTTC.

V is TRBV6-6 and J is TRBJ2-3; D not certain. The germline V gene has CDR1 MNHNY and CDR2 SVGAGI (reference sequence). CDR3 length: 14 residues. V was pared by 3 bases and J by 5 bases, with 12 bases between. The CDR3 bases are TGTGCCAGCAGTTATGAGACGACTGAAGATACGCAGTATTTT. This gives the protein CASSYETTEDTQYF.

The chain uses TRBV5-1 and TRBJ2-1, with 10 positions matching TRBD2. V shed 4 bases and J 1 base; nucleotides not matched to a gene: 5. Germline V CDR1 and CDR2: SGHRS, YFSETQ. The CDR3 covers 16 residues. The CDR3 protein is CASSKETSGSYNEQFF. CDR3 coding DNA: TGCGCCAGCAGCAAAGAGACTAGCGGGTCCTACAATGAGCAGTTCTTC.

This clonotype qualifies as medium-sized. The chain has TRBV29-1 and TRBJ2-7; maybe TRBD1 (7 bases). V gave up 1 base and J gave up 0 bases, with 10 bases separating them. CDR1 and CDR2 from the germline V gene are SQVTM and ANQGSEA. This CDR3 contains 14 residues. The CDR3 is CSVEAGGSSYEQYF. CDR3 DNA: TGCAGCGTTGAAGCAGGGGGGAGCTCCTACGAGCAGTACTTC.

The chain is built from TRBV11-3 and TRBJ2-1; the match to TRBD2 covers 14 bases. The germline V gene has CDR1 SGHNT and CDR2 YENEEA. The ends lost 5 bases at V and 5 bases at J; junction bases unmatched: 17. This CDR3 has 20 residues. CDR3 coding DNA: TGTGCCAGCAGCGCAACTGGGACTAGCGGGAGTTATAGGTCCCACAATGAGCAGTTCTTC. As protein: CASSATGTSGSYRSHNEQFF.

V usage is TRBV6-2 or TRBV6-3 and J usage is TRBJ2-6; D is unclear. The CDR3 spans 13 residues. CDR1 and CDR2 from the germline V gene are MNHEY and SVGEGT. V gave up 8 bases and J gave up 2 bases, with 7 bases separating them. The CDR3 DNA sequence: TGTGCCAGCCTGTTCGCTGGGGCCAACGTCCTGACTTTC. Its translation is CASLFAGANVLTF.

The rearrangement links TRBV7-2 to TRBJ1-2; D is uncertain. The V end was cut by 4 bases, the J end by 8 bases, with 14 bases between. Germline assignment: CDR1 SGHTA and CDR2 FQGNSA. The CDR3 consists of 13 residues. CDR3 region: CASSSTSFGGYTF. For the CDR3, the DNA is TGTGCCAGCAGCTCGACCTCATTTGGGGGCTACACCTTC.

This clonotype was seen more than once but under ten times. The chain links TRBV29-1 to TRBJ1-5; D unresolved. Looked up from germline, CDR1 is SQVTM and CDR2 is ANQGSEA. Trimming shortened V by 4 bases and J by 9 bases, and 13 bases separated the two germline ends. The CDR3 runs 12 residues. The CDR3 DNA reads TGCAGCGTTGTCGTCCCCAAGGGGCCCCAGCATTTT. Translation gives CSVVVPKGPQHF.

This chain connects TRBV12-3 or TRBV12-4 to TRBJ2-7; the match to TRBD1 covers 12 bases. CDR3 length: 14 amino acids. Germline trimming cut 6 bases from V and 6 bases from J; bases unmatched to any gene: 6. CDR3 nucleotide sequence: TGTGCCAGCAGCAGAGGGACAGGGGGCGGCGAGCAGTACTTC. Its protein product is CASSRGTGGGEQYF.

In this sample, this clonotype is medium-sized. The J gene is TRBJ2-2, the V gene TRBV19, with D hard to call. V shed 6 bases and J shed 1 base, with 9 bases lying between them. From germline, CDR1 is LNHDA and CDR2 SQIVND (reference sequence). This CDR3 contains 14 residues. CDR3 loop: CASRSGLNTGELFF. The CDR3 nucleotides read TGTGCCAGTAGGTCCGGCTTGAACACCGGGGAGCTGTTTTTT.

The chain carries TRBV5-6 and TRBJ2-5; perhaps TRBD2 as D (5 bases). CDR3 length: 14 residues. Germline V gene data show CDR1 as SGHDT and CDR2 as YYEEEE. Trimming cost V 1 base and J 7 bases, with 14 bases left between them. Here the CDR3 reads CASSLPGLAGTQYF. In DNA form, the CDR3 reads TGTGCCAGCAGCTTGCCCGGGCTCGCGGGGACCCAGTACTTC.

This rearrangement joins TRBV5-4 to TRBJ1-2; 8 bases map to TRBD1. The CDR3 spans 18 residues. Germline trimming cut 0 bases from V and 0 bases from J; bases unmatched to any gene: 10. The germline V gene has CDR1 SGHNT and CDR2 YYREEE (reference sequence). The DNA for the CDR3 is TGTGCCAGCAGCTTGGCCATATCTGGGACAGGTTCTAACTATGGCTACACCTTC. Protein sequence: CASSLAISGTGSNYGYTF.